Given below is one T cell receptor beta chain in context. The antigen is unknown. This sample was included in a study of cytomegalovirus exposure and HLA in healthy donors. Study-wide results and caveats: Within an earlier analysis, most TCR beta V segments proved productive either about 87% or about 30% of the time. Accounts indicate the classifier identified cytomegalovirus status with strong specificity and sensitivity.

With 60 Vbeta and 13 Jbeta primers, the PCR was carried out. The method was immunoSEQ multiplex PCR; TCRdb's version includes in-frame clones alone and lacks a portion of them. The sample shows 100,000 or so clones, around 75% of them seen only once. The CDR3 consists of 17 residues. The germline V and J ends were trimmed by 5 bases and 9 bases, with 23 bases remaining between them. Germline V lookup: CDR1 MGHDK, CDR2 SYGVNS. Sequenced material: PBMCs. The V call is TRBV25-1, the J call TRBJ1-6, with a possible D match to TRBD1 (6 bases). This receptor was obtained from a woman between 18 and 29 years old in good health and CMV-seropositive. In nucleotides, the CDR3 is TGTGCCAGCAGTCCCTGGGGTGAGGGCCAGGGGCGTTCACCCCTCCACTTT. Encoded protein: CASSPWGEGQGRSPLHF.